This T cell receptor beta chain originates from a study of T cell responses to AZD1222 COVID-19 vaccine. Study-wide points: Possibly, clonal diversity was underestimated; donors were largely white British and included more females. The repertoires were collected only after the peak T cell response. Close to half of spike-specific TCRs reportedly recognize unmutated variant regions.

Note on this clone: Its antigen is not identified.

The repertoire was sequenced with immunoSEQ multiplex PCR; TCRdb's copy has only in-frame clones and lacks some. This sample has around 140,000 clones, with approximately 95% found just once. The V and J ends lost 4 bases and 6 bases respectively, with 15 bases between them. In germline, CDR1 is SEHNR, CDR2 FQNEAQ (reference sequence). The CDR3 has 14 amino acids. The specimen was peripheral blood, collected on day 0 of MenACWY control vaccination. This TCR was recovered from an adult in good health. The chain carries TRBV7-9 and TRBJ1-2; possible D gene TRBD1, 5 bases. CDR3 loop: CASSSGVTRDGYTF. The CDR3 bases are TGTGCCAGCAGCTCGGGGGTAACGAGGGATGGCTACACCTTC.